Listed below are T cell receptor beta chains from one sample, sequenced in a study of blood T cell repertoires in COVID-19. Measured with immunoSEQ multiplex PCR; TCRdb has only the in-frame clones, and not every one. The sample holds roughly 500,000 clones, roughly 87% seen once. The sequencing sample was made of peripheral blood. The receptors shown here come from a man aged 18 to 29 with COVID-19, enrolled during active disease. Each CDR3 is given with its conserved first and last residue. The D gene is left open where the match is weak. Size values are once, few and many counts, or a class for expanded clones, and some rows have none.

>NA|TRBD1|TRBJ2-3|15|TRBV6-5
CASTGDRGYTDTQYF
TGTGCCAGCACCGGAGACAGGGGATACACAGATACGCAGTATTTT
>few|NA|TRBJ2-5|15|TRBV6-1
CASSDISGGQETQYF
TGTGCCAGCAGTGATATATCAGGGGGGCAAGAGACCCAGTACTTC
>NA|NA|TRBJ2-7|12|TRBV11-2
CASSFRFYEQYF
TGTGCCAGCAGCTTCCGGTTCTACGAGCAGTACTTC
>NA|NA|TRBJ1-1|16|TRBV6-6
CASSYMGGARNNKAFF
TGTGCCAGCAGTTACATGGGGGGGGCGCGGAATAATAAAGCTTTCTTT
>few|TRBD1|TRBJ1-6|15|TRBV2
CASSESDRENSPLHF
TGTGCCAGCAGTGAATCGGACAGGGAAAATTCACCCCTCCACTTT
>NA|TRBD2|TRBJ2-1|19|TRBV3-1/TRBV3-2
CASSQDSKVLAGNGNEQFF
TGTGCCAGCAGCCAAGATAGTAAGGTCCTAGCGGGCAATGGGAATGAGCAGTTCTTC
>NA|NA|TRBJ2-7|15|TRBV7-6
CASSARDGSIYEQYF
TGTGCCAGCAGCGCCCGGGATGGGTCGATCTACGAGCAGTACTTC
>NA|NA|TRBJ2-2|13|TRBV10-2
CASRAANTGELFF
TGCGCCAGCAGGGCGGCGAACACCGGGGAGCTGTTTTTT
>once|NA|TRBJ2-1|15|TRBV5-1
CASSPLASSYNEQFF
TGCGCCAGCAGCCCTCTAGCGAGCTCCTACAATGAGCAGTTCTTC
>NA|NA|TRBJ2-7|14|TRBV3-1/TRBV3-2
CASSQAGQAYEQYF
TGTGCCAGCAGCCAAGCCGGACAAGCCTACGAGCAGTACTTC
>NA|NA|TRBJ1-2|11|TRBV20-1
CSARSNYGYTF
TGCAGTGCTAGGTCGAACTATGGCTACACCTTC
>NA|NA|TRBJ2-3|13|TRBV29-1
CSVGLTSTDTQYF
TGCAGCGTTGGACTTACAAGTACAGATACGCAGTATTTT
>NA|NA|TRBJ2-3|16|TRBV5-6
CASSLGGGARTDTQYF
TGTGCCAGCAGCTTGGGGGGCGGGGCCCGCACAGATACGCAGTATTTT
>NA|TRBD2|TRBJ2-1|15|TRBV7-9
CASRDSGSSVDEQFF
TGTGCCAGCAGAGATAGCGGGAGTAGCGTCGATGAGCAGTTCTTC
>NA|NA|TRBJ1-6|14|TRBV7-8
CASSLGQGHSPLHF
TGTGCCAGCAGCTTAGGTCAGGGGCATTCACCCCTCCACTTT
>NA|NA|TRBJ2-1|13|TRBV5-1
CASSSLGDAEQFF
TGCGCCAGCAGCTCCCTAGGTGATGCTGAGCAGTTCTTC
>NA|TRBD1|TRBJ2-3|15|TRBV24-1
CATSDPDRATDTQYF
TGTGCCACCAGTGACCCCGACAGGGCGACAGATACGCAGTATTTT
>NA|TRBD2|TRBJ2-3|14|TRBV3-1/TRBV3-2
CASSQVGRADTQYF
TGTGCCAGCAGCCAAGTCGGGAGGGCAGATACGCAGTATTTT
>once|NA|TRBJ2-2|15|TRBV6-1
CASSDSRTNTGELFF
TGTGCCAGCAGTGATAGCCGGACGAACACCGGGGAGCTGTTTTTT
>NA|TRBD1|TRBJ1-4|14|TRBV5-1
CASSSDRDDEKLFF
TGCGCCAGCAGCTCTGACAGGGATGATGAAAAACTGTTTTTT
>NA|TRBD2|TRBJ2-1|15|TRBV5-1
CASSLWTSGDNEQFF
TGCGCCAGCAGCTTATGGACTAGCGGAGACAATGAGCAGTTCTTC
>once|TRBD1|TRBJ2-4|16|TRBV2
CASRAETGESKNIQYF
TGTGCCAGCAGGGCGGAGACAGGGGAGAGCAAAAACATTCAGTACTTC
>once|NA|TRBJ2-1|16|TRBV5-1
CASSLELLSSYNEQFF
TGCGCCAGCAGCTTGGAGCTACTAAGCTCCTACAATGAGCAGTTCTTC
>NA|TRBD1|TRBJ1-2|13|TRBV6-6
CASTRQGREGYTF
TGTGCCAGCACCCGACAGGGGAGGGAGGGCTACACCTTC
>NA|TRBD2|TRBJ2-1|16|TRBV4-2
CASSQESLAGVVEQFF
TGTGCCAGCAGCCAAGAGTCGCTAGCGGGAGTTGTTGAGCAGTTCTTC
>NA|NA|TRBJ2-7|13|TRBV18
CASSPLLDDEQYF
TGTGCCAGCTCACCCCTTCTAGACGACGAGCAGTACTTC
>NA|TRBD1|TRBJ2-5|15|TRBV5-1
CASSSTGGLRETQYF
TGCGCCAGCAGCTCGACAGGGGGCTTGCGAGAGACCCAGTACTTC
>NA|NA|TRBJ2-4|16|TRBV4-1
CASSQDPGNTKNIQYF
TGCGCCAGCAGCCAAGATCCGGGGAATACCAAAAACATTCAGTACTTC
>NA|NA|TRBJ1-4|13|TRBV6-5
CASSTGFLRKLFF
TGTGCCAGCAGTACAGGGTTTCTACGAAAACTGTTTTTT
>NA|NA|TRBJ1-2|13|TRBV11-2
CASSRTPDYGYTF
TGTGCCAGCAGCCGGACACCAGACTATGGCTACACCTTC